The following is a T cell receptor beta chain sequence with its context. The data were produced by immunoSEQ multiplex PCR, yet TCRdb's version contains in-frame clones alone and is incomplete. Here the sample spans around 260,000 clones, 90% being singletons. The CDR3 length is 14 residues. CDR1 is MNHEY, CDR2 SVGAGI, per germline. V lost 4 bases and J 4 bases, leaving 10 bases between the germline ends. The sample is drawn from a study of blood T cell repertoires in COVID-19. The wider study: The United States, Italy and Spain supplied acute and convalescent COVID-19 samples.

The sequenced material came from PBMCs or T cells enriched from blood (not recorded which). The chain uses TRBV6-5 and TRBJ2-2; tentatively, D is TRBD2 (5 bases). The TCR comes from a woman between 25 and 40 years old who had recovered from COVID-19. The CDR3 reads CASSLRAGTGELFF. The DNA of the CDR3 is TGTGCCAGCAGTTTAAGGGCGGGCACCGGGGAGCTGTTTTTT.